This is a list of T cell receptor beta chains from one sample in a study of T cell repertoires in cytomegalovirus infection. TCRdb redid the calling of the reads with MiXCR, one entry per CDR3 protein. The table records about 80,000 distinct CDR3 sequences, around 3.5% of them present only once. The specimen sequenced was PBMCs. All receptors come from a human donor in good health (CMV status not recorded). Some clones in this sample may be carry-over from other donors' samples. CDR3s include the opening cysteine and the closing phenylalanine or tryptophan. The order of the fields is J gene, clone size, D gene, V gene, CDR3 DNA, CDR3 protein. The D gene is left open where the match is weak. Not every row has a clone size; where given, it reads once, few, many or a size class.

TRBJ2-2	many	NA	TRBV7-9	TGTGCCAGCAGCTTAGCTGACAACACCGGGGAGCTGTTTTTT	CASSLADNTGELFF
TRBJ2-3	many	NA	TRBV6-6	TGTGCCAGCAGTTACTCGCGGACTTCCCAGGATACGCAGTATTTT	CASSYSRTSQDTQYF
TRBJ1-3	many	NA	TRBV15	TGTGCCACCAGCAGAGATCTCAGTACCTCTGGAAACACCATATATTTT	CATSRDLSTSGNTIYF
TRBJ1-5	many	NA	TRBV4-1	TGCGCCAGCAGCCAGGACAGTTTTCAGCCCCAGCATTTT	CASSQDSFQPQHF
TRBJ2-1	many	NA	TRBV20-1	TGCAGTGCGCCCCCCCCGGCGGGGCTTGGCAATGAGCAGTTCTTC	CSAPPPAGLGNEQFF
TRBJ1-6	many	NA	TRBV25-1	TGTGCCAGCAGTCCCCGGGACGGTCATAATTCACCCCTCCACTTT	CASSPRDGHNSPLHF
TRBJ2-1	many	TRBD2	TRBV7-8	TGTGCCAGCAGCCGCGAGGGCAGGGGTGCTAGCGGGGGGTTTTACAATGAGCAGTTCTTC	CASSREGRGASGGFYNEQFF
TRBJ1-6	many	NA	TRBV19	TGTGCCAGTAGTATCAGCGGGAACAGGTCACCCCTCCACTTT	CASSISGNRSPLHF
TRBJ1-5	many	TRBD1	TRBV18	TGTGCCAGCTCACCGACAGGGGTAGAGCCCCAGCATTTT	CASSPTGVEPQHF
TRBJ1-5	many	NA	TRBV28	TGTGCCAGCAGCCACCAGGGACTAATTAATCAGCCCCAGCATTTT	CASSHQGLINQPQHF
TRBJ2-3	many	NA	TRBV9	TGTGCCAGCGGGCACGAGTGGGATACGCAGTATTTT	CASGHEWDTQYF
TRBJ1-6	NA	NA	TRBV5-6	TGTGCCAGCAGCTTGCCCGATTCACCCCTCCACTTT	CASSLPDSPLHF
TRBJ1-4	many	NA	TRBV4-2	TGTGCCAGCAGCCTCCTGACACCGGCAGGAGAAAAACTGTTTTTT	CASSLLTPAGEKLFF
TRBJ2-1	many	NA	TRBV7-2	TGTGCCAGCAGCTCCCTAGCTCTGGGTACCGGCAATGAGCAGTTCTTC	CASSSLALGTGNEQFF
TRBJ1-6	many	NA	TRBV14	TGTGCCAGCAGCCAAGTAACCGGTCGGTCACCCCTCCACTTT	CASSQVTGRSPLHF
TRBJ1-2	many	NA	TRBV7-2	TGTGCCAGCAGCTATCTGGCGGTTGGCAGAATTAACTATGGCTACACCTTC	CASSYLAVGRINYGYTF
TRBJ2-5	many	NA	TRBV5-1	TGCGCCAGCAGCTTGGGGGATTATCAGGGGTACCAAGAGACCCAGTACTTC	CASSLGDYQGYQETQYF
TRBJ2-1	many	TRBD1	TRBV15	TGTGCCACCAGGTCCCAGGGGGACAATGAGCAGTTCTTC	CATRSQGDNEQFF
TRBJ2-5	many	TRBD2	TRBV5-1	TGCGCCAGCAAGTATGGAGAGCGGGGGGCATCAGAGACCCAGTACTTC	CASKYGERGASETQYF
TRBJ1-1	many	TRBD1	TRBV27	TGTGCCAGCAGTTTACACCAGGGGGCTGAAGCTTTCTTT	CASSLHQGAEAFF
TRBJ2-5	many	TRBD1	TRBV18	TGTGCCAGCTCACCGGGACAGACGATAGAGACCCAGTACTTC	CASSPGQTIETQYF
TRBJ1-1	NA	TRBD1	TRBV5-4	TGTGCCAGCAGCCAAGACCTCGGGTGGACAGGGGGGGACACTGAAGCGTTCTTT	CASSQDLGWTGGDTEAFF
TRBJ2-3	many	NA	TRBV5-1	TGCGCCAGCAGCTTGGGCCAGGGGAGTGAGACAGATACGCAGTATTTT	CASSLGQGSETDTQYF
TRBJ1-5	many	NA	TRBV2	TGTGCCAGCAAAGAGGTCCCAGGCAATCAGCCCCAGCATTTT	CASKEVPGNQPQHF
TRBJ2-1	many	TRBD2	TRBV19	TGTGCCAGTATGACGGGGGGGCCGGGGGCCAATGAGCAGTTCTTC	CASMTGGPGANEQFF
TRBJ2-5	many	NA	TRBV7-3	TGTGCCAGCAGCGCGACCCCAGGATTCCAAGAGACCCAGTACTTC	CASSATPGFQETQYF
TRBJ1-1	many	NA	TRBV27	TGTGCCAGCAGTTTATCGAAAACAGGGTGGGACACTGAAGCTTTCTTT	CASSLSKTGWDTEAFF
TRBJ2-2	many	NA	TRBV10-3	TGTGCCATCAGTTCGGGGACCGCGAACACCGGGGAGCTGTTTTTT	CAISSGTANTGELFF
TRBJ1-1	many	TRBD1	TRBV12-3/TRBV12-4	TGTGCCAGCAGGAGGACAGGGGAAGCTTTCTTT	CASRRTGEAFF
TRBJ1-1	many	NA	TRBV28	TGTGCCAGCAGTCCCGGGGTCTGGGGGAACACTGAAGCTTTCTTT	CASSPGVWGNTEAFF
TRBJ1-5	many	NA	TRBV7-2	TGTGCCAGCAGGCAGACTAGCAATCAGCCCCAGCATTTT	CASRQTSNQPQHF
TRBJ1-5	many	NA	TRBV19	TGTGCCAGTAGTATTGGGGTCGCTTCCCAGCCCCAGCATTTT	CASSIGVASQPQHF
TRBJ1-2	many	TRBD1	TRBV20-1	TGCAGTGCTAGGGACCGGACAGGAGCTTATGGCTACACCTTC	CSARDRTGAYGYTF
TRBJ1-1	many	NA	TRBV5-4	TGTGCCAGCAGCTCTATTTTGGAGAACACTGAAGCTTTCTTT	CASSSILENTEAFF
TRBJ2-7	many	TRBD2	TRBV7-8	TGTGCCAGCAGCTTAGCGGGGGGGGTGTTCGAGCAGTACTTC	CASSLAGGVFEQYF
TRBJ2-7	many	NA	TRBV7-9	TGTGCCAGCAGCTCCACACGGGGAACCTACGAGCAGTACTTC	CASSSTRGTYEQYF
TRBJ1-5	many	TRBD1	TRBV5-6	TGTGCCAGCAGCCTGGGACAGAAGAATCAGCCCCAGCATTTT	CASSLGQKNQPQHF
TRBJ2-5	many	NA	TRBV29-1	TGCAGCGTTGCCCGGGGCCAAGAGACCCAGTACTTC	CSVARGQETQYF
TRBJ1-6	many	TRBD1	TRBV7-2	TGTGCCAGCAGCCCCGGGACAGGGAAATCACCCCTCCACTTT	CASSPGTGKSPLHF
TRBJ2-5	many	NA	TRBV12-3/TRBV12-4	TGTGCCAGCAGTGGTGCGCTGGGCTGGGAGACCCAGTACTTC	CASSGALGWETQYF
TRBJ2-5	many	TRBD1	TRBV12-3/TRBV12-4	TGTGCCAGCAGTGCCGACAGGGCCTACCAAGAGACCCAGTACTTC	CASSADRAYQETQYF
TRBJ2-7	few	NA	TRBV4-3	TGCGCCAGCAGCCAAGAAACTGTTGATTCCTACGAGCAGTACTTC	CASSQETVDSYEQYF
TRBJ1-2	many	NA	TRBV6-1	TGTGCCAGCAGCGCCTTAGACGTCGGTGGCTACACCTTC	CASSALDVGGYTF
TRBJ2-6	many	NA	TRBV20-1	TGCAGTGCTAGAGAGCGTCAGGGTTTCTCTGGGGCCAACGTCCTGACTTTC	CSARERQGFSGANVLTF
TRBJ2-3	many	TRBD1	TRBV6-2/TRBV6-3	TGTGCCAGCGGCCCGACACCACTTGGACAGGGGACTACCGATACGCAGTATTTT	CASGPTPLGQGTTDTQYF
TRBJ1-1	many	NA	TRBV28	TGTGCCAGCAGGGTGACAGGCGCGGGCGGCGCTAGTCTCGAAGCTTTCTTT	CASRVTGAGGASLEAFF
TRBJ1-6	many	NA	TRBV6-8	TGTGCCAGCAGTGTGAAGCCCTATAATTCACCCCTCCACTTT	CASSVKPYNSPLHF
TRBJ2-5	many	NA	TRBV5-6	TGTGCCAGCAGCCCTACAGGGACGGGGCCAGAGACCCAGTACTTC	CASSPTGTGPETQYF
TRBJ1-4	many	NA	TRBV12-3/TRBV12-4	TGTGCCAGCAGTTACACAGTAAAACTGTTTTTT	CASSYTVKLFF
TRBJ1-2	many	TRBD1	TRBV6-2/TRBV6-3	TGTGCCAGCAGCCGACAGGGCGCGTACTATGGCTACACCTTC	CASSRQGAYYGYTF
TRBJ2-1	many	TRBD2	TRBV7-2	TGTGCCAGCAGCTCCATAGCGGGGGCATACAATGAGCAGTTCTTC	CASSSIAGAYNEQFF
TRBJ2-1	many	NA	TRBV9	TGTGCCAGCAGCGCCGGCAGGTCCTACAATGAGCAGTTCTTC	CASSAGRSYNEQFF
TRBJ1-6	many	NA	TRBV20-1	TGCAGTGCCCGGGAAGCAGCGGCAGGGAATTCACCCCTCCACTTT	CSAREAAAGNSPLHF
TRBJ2-4	many	NA	TRBV20-1	TGCAGTGCAGGGGGACGGATAATCAAAAACATTCAGTACTTC	CSAGGRIIKNIQYF
TRBJ1-5	many	NA	TRBV6-2/TRBV6-3	TGTGCCAGCAGGGAGAGAGGGCCCCAGCATTTT	CASRERGPQHF
TRBJ2-7	many	NA	TRBV28	TGTGCCAGCAGTTTCCCTGACCGACCTGTCGAGCAGTACTTC	CASSFPDRPVEQYF
TRBJ1-4	many	TRBD1	TRBV7-2	TGTGCCAGCCGGGACAGTAGTGAAAAACTGTTTTTT	CASRDSSEKLFF
TRBJ1-1	many	NA	TRBV7-2	TGTGCCAGCAGCTTAGGACAGGCTTATACTGAAGCTTTCTTT	CASSLGQAYTEAFF